Shown below are 17 T cell receptor beta chains from a single sample sequenced in a study of beta chain features in type 1 diabetes. The study reverse transcribed the entire isolated RNA, so it sequenced expressed TCRB transcripts. Profiling relied on immunoSEQ multiplex PCR, and the TCRdb table lists in-frame clones only, not all of them. The sample consists of roughly 450,000 clones, approximately 10% of them appearing once. The specimen was naive CD4+ T cells from blood. These receptors were taken from a woman under 30 in good health.

This clone was counted between two and nine times. CDR3 sequence reads: CASSLVGTPGQNQPQHF. DNA of the CDR3: TGTGCCAGCAGCTTAGTGGGGACACCAGGCCAGAATCAGCCCCAGCATTTT. The V and J genes are TRBV7-2 and TRBJ1-5; tentatively, D is TRBD1 (6 bases). The CDR3 length is 17 residues. Germline V gene lookup returns CDR1 SGHTA and CDR2 FQGNSA. V was pared by 1 base and J by 4 bases, with 17 bases between.

This clone has more than one count but fewer than ten. The genes are TRBV6-5 and TRBJ2-4, with 7 positions matching TRBD2. J lost 9 bases, V lost 3 bases, and 11 bases had no gene match. Germline V CDR1 and CDR2: MNHEY, SVGAGI. The CDR3 has 15 amino acids. The CDR3 spells CASSYAGAAKGIQYF. CDR3 DNA: TGTGCCAGCAGTTATGCGGGAGCGGCCAAGGGCATTCAGTACTTC.

On this clone itself: Different DNA sequences within this sample yield the same CDR3. This chain uses TRBV18 with TRBJ2-3, with D hard to call. Germline CDR1 and CDR2: KGHSH and LQKENI. The V gene lost 2 bases and the J gene lost 4 bases, with 1 base spanning the gap. The CDR3 spans 11 residues. CDR3: CASSPSDTQYF. The CDR3 region has the DNA TGTGCCAGCTCACCATCAGATACGCAGTATTTT.

The chain has TRBV2 and TRBJ1-2; D is undetermined. V was trimmed by 8 bases and J by 3 bases, leaving 16 bases between them. The CDR3 is 14 amino acids. Germline CDR1 and CDR2: SNHLY and FYNNEI. CDR3 bases: TGTGCCAGCGCCGCACGTCTCATGGACTATGGCTACACCTTC. It yields the protein CASAARLMDYGYTF.

The V call is TRBV9, the J call TRBJ2-3, with D maybe TRBD2 (5 bases). V was shortened by 1 base and J by 0 bases, with 15 bases between the two germline ends. Germline lookup yields CDR1 SGDLS and CDR2 YYNGEE. This CDR3 is 17 amino acids long. The CDR3 spells CASSVRSGELSTDTQYF. CDR3 nucleotides: TGTGCCAGCAGCGTAAGGAGCGGAGAACTGAGCACAGATACGCAGTATTTT. Variable domain in full (rest from reference TRBV9 and TRBJ2-3): DSGVTQTPKHLITATGQRVTLRCSPRSGDLSVYWYQQSLDQGLQFLIQYYNGEERAKGNILERFSAQQFPDLHSELNLSSLELGDSALYFCASSVRSGELSTDTQYFGPGTRLTVL.

About this clone itself: The sample carries other DNA sequences with the same CDR3. The V and J genes are TRBV28 and TRBJ2-5, with 7 bases fitting TRBD2. V lost 5 bases and J lost 5; bases outside the gene matches: 8. Germline CDR1 reads MDHEN; CDR2 reads SYDVKM. This CDR3 is 14 amino acids long. CDR3 amino acids: CASSPSGLRETQYF. The CDR3 nucleotides read TGTGCCAGCAGTCCCTCGGGACTAAGGGAGACCCAGTACTTC.

Only a few counts were recorded for this clone. The chain joins TRBV7-2 to TRBJ2-3; TRBD1 matches 9 bases. J was trimmed by 6 bases and V by 5 bases; bases with no gene match: 9. The CDR3 totals 15 residues. Germline CDR1 SGHTA, CDR2 FQGNSA. The CDR3: CASSLRDRARDTQYF. In DNA form, the CDR3 reads TGTGCCAGCAGCCTCCGGGACAGGGCTCGCGATACGCAGTATTTT. The entire variable domain, with the rest obtained from reference TRBV7-2 and TRBJ2-3, is as follows: GAGVSQSPSNKVTEKGKDVELRCDPISGHTALYWYRQSLGQGLEFLIYFQGNSAPDKSGLPSDRFSAERTGGSVSTLTIQRTQQEDSAVYLCASSLRDRARDTQYFGPGTRLTVL.

The chain recombines TRBV2 with TRBJ2-1; tentative D call: TRBD2 (5 bases). CDR1 is SNHLY, CDR2 FYNNEI, per germline. The CDR3 is 13 amino acids. V was clipped by 4 bases and J by 3 bases, with 7 bases between them. The CDR3 protein is CASSAGYYNEQFF. The CDR3 DNA follows: TGTGCCAGCAGTGCGGGGTACTACAATGAGCAGTTCTTC. Complete variable domain (other parts from reference TRBV2 and TRBJ2-1): EPEVTQTPSHQVTQMGQEVILRCVPISNHLYFYWYRQILGQKVEFLVSFYNNEISEKSEIFDDQFSVERPDGSNFTLKIRSTKLEDSAMYFCASSAGYYNEQFFGPGTRLTVL.

The chain recombines TRBV7-2 with TRBJ2-3; D unresolved. Trimming left V 5 bases short and J 0 bases short, with 15 bases between. CDR1 is SGHTA and CDR2 is FQGNSA in the germline V gene. The CDR3 extends over 16 amino acids. CDR3 in amino acids: CASSPQTRLSTDTQYF. CDR3 DNA: TGTGCCAGCAGCCCCCAAACGAGGCTTAGCACAGATACGCAGTATTTT.

This clone was detected only a few times. DNA of the CDR3: TGTGCCAGCAGCGTGAGCTACAGAACAAATTCACCCCTCCACTTT. It specifies CASSVSYRTNSPLHF. The genes are TRBV9 and TRBJ1-6; D call uncertain. The CDR3 has 15 residues. The ends were cut back, 2 bases at V and 7 bases at J, with 13 bases in the middle. The germline V gene has CDR1 SGDLS and CDR2 YYNGEE.

Concerning this clone itself: Other DNA sequences from this sample encode an identical CDR3 as well. This rearrangement joins TRBV15 to TRBJ2-7, with a weak D call TRBD1 (6 bases). Trimming shortened V by 0 bases and J by 4 bases, and 7 bases separated the two germline ends. Germline V gene data show CDR1 as LNHNV and CDR2 as YYDKDF (reference sequence). The CDR3 contains 13 residues. The CDR3 loop is CATSRDRGYEQYV. The CDR3 DNA reads as TGTGCCACCAGCAGAGACAGGGGATACGAGCAGTACGTC.

This clone has a handful of counts. This chain joins TRBV2 and TRBJ2-7, with unresolved D. CDR3 length: 12 amino acids. The ends were cut back, 6 bases at V and 3 bases at J, with 9 bases in the middle. Germline V gene sequence: CDR1 SNHLY, CDR2 FYNNEI. CDR3 in amino acids: CASRPGFYEQYF. The DNA for the CDR3 is TGTGCCAGCAGACCCGGCTTCTACGAGCAGTACTTC. The full variable domain, its missing parts supplied by reference TRBV2 and TRBJ2-7, is EPEVTQTPSHQVTQMGQEVILRCVPISNHLYFYWYRQILGQKVEFLVSFYNNEISEKSEIFDDQFSVERPDGSNFTLKIRSTKLEDSAMYFCASRPGFYEQYFGPGTRLTVT.

This clone was found a few times. This rearrangement joins TRBV19 to TRBJ2-1; 8 bases fit TRBD2. Germline values: CDR1 LNHDA, CDR2 SQIVND (reference sequence). The CDR3 is 12 amino acids. V lost 7 bases to trimming and J lost 9 bases; unmatched junction nucleotides: 5. CDR3 sequence (DNA): TGTGCCAGTAAGCGGGAGAGGGGTGAGCAGTTCTTC. This encodes CASKRERGEQFF.

This clone has a handful of counts. The CDR3 loop is CAIRLKIGSENGYTF. The CDR3 DNA sequence: TGTGCCATCAGACTAAAAATTGGGTCCGAGAATGGCTACACCTTC. The chain carries TRBV10-3 and TRBJ1-2; D uncertain. Germline V gene lookup returns CDR1 ENHRY and CDR2 SYGVKD. V lost 6 bases to trimming and J lost 6 bases, with 20 bases between them. The CDR3 is 15 amino acids.

This clone turned up a few times. The chain has TRBV27 and TRBJ1-2, with D hard to call. The CDR3 contains 14 residues. The V end was cut by 4 bases, the J end by 7 bases, with 16 bases between. Germline V gene lookup returns CDR1 MNHEY and CDR2 SMNVEV (reference sequence). The CDR3 reads CASSYRHGAGGYTF. In nucleotides, the CDR3 is TGTGCCAGCAGTTACCGACACGGCGCTGGTGGCTACACCTTC.

A few counts support this clone. The V call is TRBV7-9, the J call TRBJ2-4, with 8 bases aligning to TRBD1. With V trimmed by 5 bases and J by 2 bases, 8 bases remained unmatched. Germline CDR1 is SEHNR and CDR2 is FQNEAQ (reference sequence). CDR3 length: 16 residues. CDR3 in amino acids: CASSLTGEVTKNIQYF. CDR3 sequence (DNA): TGTGCCAGCAGCCTGACAGGGGAGGTAACCAAAAACATTCAGTACTTC.

Here the CDR3 DNA reads TGTGCCAGCAGCGTAAGGCTAGCGGGGGTGGATACGCAGTATTTT. Its translation is CASSVRLAGVDTQYF. This chain connects TRBV9 to TRBJ2-3, with TRBD2 matching over 10 bases. The germline CDR1 and CDR2 sequences are SGDLS and YYNGEE. V shed 1 base, J shed 6 bases, and the junction held 5 bases outside the gene matches. The CDR3 runs to 15 residues. The full variable domain, its missing parts supplied by reference TRBV9 and TRBJ2-3, is DSGVTQTPKHLITATGQRVTLRCSPRSGDLSVYWYQQSLDQGLQFLIQYYNGEERAKGNILERFSAQQFPDLHSELNLSSLELGDSALYFCASSVRLAGVDTQYFGPGTRLTVL.